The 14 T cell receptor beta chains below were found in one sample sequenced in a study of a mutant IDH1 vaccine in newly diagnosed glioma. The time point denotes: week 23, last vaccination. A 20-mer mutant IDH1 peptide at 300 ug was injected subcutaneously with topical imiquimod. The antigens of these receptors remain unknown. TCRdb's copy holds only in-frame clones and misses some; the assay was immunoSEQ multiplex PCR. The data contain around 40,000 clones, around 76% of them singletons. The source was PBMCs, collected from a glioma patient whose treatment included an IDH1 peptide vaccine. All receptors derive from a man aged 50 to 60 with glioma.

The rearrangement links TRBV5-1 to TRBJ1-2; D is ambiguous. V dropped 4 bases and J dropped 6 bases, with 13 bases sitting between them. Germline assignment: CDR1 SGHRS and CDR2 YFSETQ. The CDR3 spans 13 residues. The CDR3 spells CASSDGVYDGYTF. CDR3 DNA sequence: TGCGCCAGCAGCGACGGGGTTTACGATGGCTACACCTTC.

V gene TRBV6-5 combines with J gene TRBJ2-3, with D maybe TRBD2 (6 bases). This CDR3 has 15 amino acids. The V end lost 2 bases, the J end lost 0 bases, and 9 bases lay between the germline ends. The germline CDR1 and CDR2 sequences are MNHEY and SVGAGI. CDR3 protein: CASSYGGASTDTQYF. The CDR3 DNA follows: TGTGCCAGCAGTTACGGCGGGGCTAGCACAGATACGCAGTATTTT.

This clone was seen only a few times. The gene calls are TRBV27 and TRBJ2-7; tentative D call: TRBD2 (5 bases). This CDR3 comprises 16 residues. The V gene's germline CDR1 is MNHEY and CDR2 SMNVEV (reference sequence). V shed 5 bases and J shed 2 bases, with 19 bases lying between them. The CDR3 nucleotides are TGTGCCAGCAGTCCCGTAGTAGGAGAGGGCACCTACGAGCAGTACTTC. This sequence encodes CASSPVVGEGTYEQYF.

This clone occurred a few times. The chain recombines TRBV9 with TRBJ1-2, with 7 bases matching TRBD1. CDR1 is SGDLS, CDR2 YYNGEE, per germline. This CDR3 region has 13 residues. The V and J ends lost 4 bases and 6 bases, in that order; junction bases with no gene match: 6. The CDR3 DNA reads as TGTGCCAGCAGCAAGACAGGGTTAGATGGCTACACCTTC. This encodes CASSKTGLDGYTF.

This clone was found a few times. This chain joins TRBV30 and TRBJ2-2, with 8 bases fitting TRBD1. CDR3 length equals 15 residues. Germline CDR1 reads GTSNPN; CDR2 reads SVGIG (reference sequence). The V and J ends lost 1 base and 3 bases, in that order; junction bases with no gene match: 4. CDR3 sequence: CAWSASDRDTGELFF. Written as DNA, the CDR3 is TGTGCCTGGAGTGCATCGGACAGGGACACCGGGGAGCTGTTTTTT.

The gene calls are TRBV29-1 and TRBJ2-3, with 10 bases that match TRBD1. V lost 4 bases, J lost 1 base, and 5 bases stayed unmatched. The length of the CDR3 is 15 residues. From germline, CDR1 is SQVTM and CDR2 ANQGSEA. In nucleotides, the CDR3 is TGCAGCGTTGGAGGACAGGGGGTCGGCACAGATACGCAGTATTTT. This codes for CSVGGQGVGTDTQYF.

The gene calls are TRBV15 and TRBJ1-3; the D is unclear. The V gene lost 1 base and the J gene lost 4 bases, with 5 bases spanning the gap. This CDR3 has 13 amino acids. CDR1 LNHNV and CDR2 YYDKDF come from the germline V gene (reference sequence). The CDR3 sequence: CATSRAGGNTIYF. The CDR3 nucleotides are TGTGCCACCAGCAGAGCCGGCGGAAACACCATATATTTT.

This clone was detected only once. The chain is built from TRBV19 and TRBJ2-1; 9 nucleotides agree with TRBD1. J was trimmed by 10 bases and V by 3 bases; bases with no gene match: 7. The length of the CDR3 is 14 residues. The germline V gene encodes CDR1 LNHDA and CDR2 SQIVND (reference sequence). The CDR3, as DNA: TGTGCCAGTAGTATGGGGACAGGGTTTCAGGAGCAGTTCTTC. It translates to CASSMGTGFQEQFF.

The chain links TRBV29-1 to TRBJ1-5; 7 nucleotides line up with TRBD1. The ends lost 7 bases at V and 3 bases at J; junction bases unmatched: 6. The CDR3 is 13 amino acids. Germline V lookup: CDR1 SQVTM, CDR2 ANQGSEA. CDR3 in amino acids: CSATTGFNQPQHF. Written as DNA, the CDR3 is TGCAGCGCTACGACAGGGTTCAATCAGCCCCAGCATTTT.

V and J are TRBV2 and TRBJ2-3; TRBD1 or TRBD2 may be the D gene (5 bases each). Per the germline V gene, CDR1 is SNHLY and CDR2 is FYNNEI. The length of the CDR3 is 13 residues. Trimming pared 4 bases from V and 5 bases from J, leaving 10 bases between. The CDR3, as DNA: TGTGCCAGCAGTGGGGGGTACGGAGATACGCAGTATTTT. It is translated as CASSGGYGDTQYF. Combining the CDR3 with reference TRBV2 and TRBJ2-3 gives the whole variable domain EPEVTQTPSHQVTQMGQEVILRCVPISNHLYFYWYRQILGQKVEFLVSFYNNEISEKSEIFDDQFSVERPDGSNFTLKIRSTKLEDSAMYFCASSGGYGDTQYFGPGTRLTVL.

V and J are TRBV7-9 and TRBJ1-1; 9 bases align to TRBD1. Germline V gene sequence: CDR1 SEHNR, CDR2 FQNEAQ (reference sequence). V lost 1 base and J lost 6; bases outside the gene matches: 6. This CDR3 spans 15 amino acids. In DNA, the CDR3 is TGTGCCAGCAGCTTAGGGGGACAGGGAGAGGCTGAAGCTTTCTTT. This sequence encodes CASSLGGQGEAEAFF.

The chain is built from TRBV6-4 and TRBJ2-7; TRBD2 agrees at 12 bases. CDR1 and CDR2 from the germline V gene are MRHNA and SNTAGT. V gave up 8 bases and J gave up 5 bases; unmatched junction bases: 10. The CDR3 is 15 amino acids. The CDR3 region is CASARLAGDSHEQYF. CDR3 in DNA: TGTGCCAGCGCCCGACTAGCGGGGGACAGCCACGAGCAGTACTTC.

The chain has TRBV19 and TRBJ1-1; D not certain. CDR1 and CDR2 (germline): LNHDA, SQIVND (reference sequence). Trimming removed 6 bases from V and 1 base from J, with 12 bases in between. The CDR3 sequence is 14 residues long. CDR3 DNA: TGTGCCAGTAGCGGTAGGGCCCGGAACACTGAAGCTTTCTTT. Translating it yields CASSGRARNTEAFF.

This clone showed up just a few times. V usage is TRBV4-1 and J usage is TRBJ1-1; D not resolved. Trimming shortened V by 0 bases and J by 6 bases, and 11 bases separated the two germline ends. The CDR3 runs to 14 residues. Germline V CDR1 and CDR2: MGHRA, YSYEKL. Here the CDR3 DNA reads TGCGCCAGCAGCCAAGAGCCTTCAGCGGCTGAAGCTTTCTTT. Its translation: CASSQEPSAAEAFF.